The subject of this entry is one TCR beta chain. Its antigen is unidentified. This sample was taken from a study of cytotoxic CD8 clonotypes in ibrutinib-treated CLL. Study-wide context: Approximately ten relapsed/refractory, over 14 treatment-naive; roughly 18 IGHV unmutated. The authors obtained response samples at a median of around 12 months of treatment, range 6 to 36.

With 4 bases clipped from V and 4 bases from J, the junction kept 11 bases outside the gene matches. Germline-derived CDR1 and CDR2 are SNHLY and FYNNEI. The length of the CDR3 is 17 residues. Method: immunoSEQ multiplex PCR; TCRdb's copy keeps in-frame clones and lacks some. The table has hundreds of thousands of clones, roughly 70% seen once; the top ten hold roughly 6.3%. Findings and limits, study-wide: Sample timing was unmatched between remission and later-progressing patients; lymph nodes unstudied.

The source of this sequence is a human donor with chronic lymphocytic leukemia. The chain joins TRBV2 to TRBJ2-5, with 11 positions matching TRBD2. Sequencing was performed on PBMCs, taken after 36 months of ibrutinib treatment. Written as DNA, the CDR3 is TGTGCCAGCAGTGCCGGGACTAGCGGACGGTGGGGAGAGACCCAGTACTTC. The encoded protein is CASSAGTSGRWGETQYF.